The 17 T cell receptor beta chains below come from one sample, sequenced in a study of blood T cell repertoires in COVID-19. Sequencing used immunoSEQ multiplex PCR; TCRdb keeps in-frame clones, though not all of them. Here the sample spans about 270,000 clones, over 80% being singletons. Sequenced sample: peripheral blood. The receptors were gathered from a woman in her forties or fifties with active or convalescent COVID-19.

This chain links TRBV28 with TRBJ2-7, with a possible D match to TRBD1 (6 bases). V was clipped by 8 bases and J by 5 bases, with 19 bases between them. Germline-derived CDR1 and CDR2 are MDHEN and SYDVKM. The CDR3 has 14 residues. The CDR3 bases are TGTGCCAGCTCCTCTCAGCCAGGGGTTGACGAGCAGTACTTC. Encoded protein: CASSSQPGVDEQYF.

J is TRBJ1-2 and V is TRBV3-1 (or the pseudogene TRBV3-2); D is perhaps TRBD1 (5 bases). This CDR3 has 13 residues. Trimming removed 4 bases at V and 4 bases at J, with 10 bases between. Germline lookup yields CDR1 LGHDT and CDR2 YNNKEL (reference sequence). The CDR3 nucleotides are TGTGCCAGCAGCCGGGGCCCTCTCTATGGCTACACCTTC. Translating it yields CASSRGPLYGYTF.

Notes on this clone: The sample contains more than one DNA sequence encoding this CDR3. J is TRBJ1-2 and V is TRBV3-1 (or the pseudogene TRBV3-2); 8 bases match TRBD1. With V trimmed by 1 base and J by 0 bases, 1 base remained unmatched. The CDR3 consists of 15 residues. CDR1 is LGHDT and CDR2 is YNNKEL in the germline V gene (reference sequence). The chain's CDR3 is CASSQAGGSNYGYTF. The CDR3 region has the DNA TGTGCCAGCAGCCAAGCAGGGGGCTCTAACTATGGCTACACCTTC.

The CDR3 DNA follows: TGCAGCGTTGGTGGGGGCCAGGGCTCTGGAAACACCATATATTTT. Amino acid sequence: CSVGGGQGSGNTIYF. The V call is TRBV29-1, the J call TRBJ1-3; tentative D call: TRBD1 (6 bases). V lost 4 bases to trimming and J lost 0 bases, with 13 bases between them. The CDR3 sequence is 15 residues long. The V gene's germline CDR1 is SQVTM and CDR2 ANQGSEA.

This clone was detected once. The chain carries TRBV6-6 and TRBJ2-7; 11 bases fit TRBD1. CDR1 MNHNY and CDR2 SVGAGI come from the germline V gene (reference sequence). The junction had 4 bases not matched to a gene; V was cut back by 0 bases and J by 9 bases. The CDR3 runs to 14 residues. The DNA for the CDR3 is TGTGCCAGCAGTTACTCCGGGACAGGGGGTACGCAGTACTTC. It yields the protein CASSYSGTGGTQYF.

The rearrangement uses TRBV6-5 and TRBJ1-3; no clear D. The CDR3 consists of 13 residues. Per germline, CDR1 MNHEY and CDR2 SVGAGI. V was trimmed by 6 bases and J by 3 bases, leaving 9 bases between them. As DNA, the CDR3 is TGTGCCAGCAGCCCCCCGGGTGGAAACACCATATATTTT. Its protein product is CASSPPGGNTIYF.

V is TRBV4-2 and J is TRBJ1-1, with D perhaps TRBD1 (5 bases). The CDR3 contains 16 residues. Germline V gene data show CDR1 as LGHNA and CDR2 as YNFKEQ. Trimming cost V 0 bases and J 4 bases, with 15 bases left between them. In nucleotides, the CDR3 is TGTGCCAGCAGCCAAGATATAGGGGTTTTAGGCACTGAAGCTTTCTTT. Residues: CASSQDIGVLGTEAFF.

The CDR3 loop is CASSLEGDRGEKLFF. The DNA for the CDR3 is TGCGCCAGCAGCTTGGAGGGGGACCGTGGTGAAAAACTGTTTTTT. V usage is TRBV5-1 and J usage is TRBJ1-4; D is perhaps TRBD1 (6 bases). Germline V gene lookup returns CDR1 SGHRS and CDR2 YFSETQ. This CDR3 contains 15 residues. V gave up 0 bases and J gave up 7 bases, with 13 bases separating them.

The gene calls are TRBV9 and TRBJ2-7; a possible D gene is TRBD2 (5 bases). The V end was cut by 0 bases, the J end by 3 bases, with 13 bases between. The CDR3 runs to 15 residues. Germline V lookup: CDR1 SGDLS, CDR2 YYNGEE. This CDR3 is CASSVGSSGFYEQYF. Here the CDR3 DNA reads TGTGCCAGCAGCGTAGGATCCAGCGGCTTCTACGAGCAGTACTTC.

V gene TRBV21-1 combines with J gene TRBJ2-3; the D call TRBD2 from the table was never checked on the DNA. TRBV21-1 is a pseudogene segment. There are 20 residues in the CDR3. Here the CDR3 reads CATGTSGRRGVNMYTDTQYF. DNA of the CDR3: TGTGCCACCGGGACTAGCGGGAGAAGGGGGGTAAACATGTACACAGATACGCAGTATTTT.

The gene calls are TRBV18 and TRBJ2-3, with 8 bases aligning to TRBD2. CDR1 and CDR2 (germline): KGHSH, LQKENI. CDR3 length equals 15 residues. Trimming took 4 bases from V and 3 from J; bases not matched to a gene: 6. The CDR3 DNA reads as TGTGCCAGCTCACGAGGGACTAGTCGGACAGATACGCAGTATTTT. Protein product: CASSRGTSRTDTQYF.

This clone appeared a few times. V is TRBV18 and J is TRBJ1-5, with 9 nucleotides matching TRBD1. Germline CDR1 is KGHSH and CDR2 is LQKENI. After removal of 3 bases from V and 1 base from J, the junction contained 1 base not matched to a gene. CDR3 length: 15 amino acids. CDR3 DNA: TGTGCCAGCTCACCGGGACAGGGAAGCAATCAGCCCCAGCATTTT. It specifies CASSPGQGSNQPQHF.

The chain joins TRBV6-5 to TRBJ2-7; TRBD2 matches at 12 bases. V gave up 5 bases and J gave up 0 bases; unmatched junction bases: 2. Germline values: CDR1 MNHEY, CDR2 SVGAGI. The CDR3 is made up of 15 amino acids. The CDR3 DNA reads TGTGCCAGCAGTCTACTAGCGGGAGGCTCCTACGAGCAGTACTTC. Translation gives CASSLLAGGSYEQYF.

The V gene is TRBV9, the J gene TRBJ2-3, with D possibly TRBD2 on 7 matching bases. The germline V gene encodes CDR1 SGDLS and CDR2 YYNGEE. This CDR3 contains 14 residues. With 5 bases removed from V and 2 bases from J, the gap between germline ends came to 12 bases. The CDR3 nucleotides are TGTGCCAGCAGTAAGGGGGGGGCCACAGATACGCAGTATTTT. It codes for CASSKGGATDTQYF.

This sequence joins TRBV6-5 and TRBJ1-2; 12 bases align to TRBD1. The CDR3 has 15 amino acids. The ends lost 8 bases at V and 2 bases at J; junction bases unmatched: 6. The V gene's germline CDR1 is MNHEY and CDR2 SVGAGI. For the CDR3, the DNA is TGTGCCAGCGGGGACAGGGGGCATATCAACTATGGCTACACCTTC. This sequence encodes CASGDRGHINYGYTF.

The chain uses TRBV5-1 and TRBJ1-1; TRBD1 matches 7 bases. The trim removed 4 bases at V and 4 bases at J, leaving 7 bases unmatched. The CDR3 runs to 14 residues. Per germline, CDR1 SGHRS and CDR2 YFSETQ. The CDR3 nucleotides read TGCGCCAGCAGCACAGGGGACACCTTCACTGAAGCTTTCTTT. As protein: CASSTGDTFTEAFF.

This chain joins TRBV6-5 and TRBJ1-5, with a weak D call TRBD1 (5 bases). This CDR3 contains 15 residues. V was trimmed by 2 bases and J by 6 bases, leaving 14 bases between them. Germline V gene sequence: CDR1 MNHEY, CDR2 SVGAGI. The CDR3 nucleotides read TGTGCCAGCAGTTACGGGACTGGGGAGAGTCAGCCCCAGCATTTT. This translates into CASSYGTGESQPQHF.